This record concerns one T cell receptor beta chain sequence. Its antigen remains unidentified. This specimen comes from a study of OX40 agonist ivuxolimab in advanced cancers. Turning to the study itself: Three partial responders included one hepatocellular carcinoma patient and two cutaneous melanoma patients.

The assay was immunoSEQ multiplex PCR, and TCRdb's table has in-frame clones only and misses some. The table lists about 75,000 clones, approximately 90% of them singletons. Sampled blood was obtained at baseline, cycle 4 day 1, and cycle 7 day 1. Findings and limits, study-wide: Several nonresponders also turned out to have low normalized T-cell clonal expansion. The study found that CD8+ T cells averaged more expanded clones than CD4+.

The clonotype comes from an adult with an advanced solid tumor such as melanoma, head and neck, liver or kidney cancer. Sequencing was performed on CD4+ or CD8+ T cells sorted from blood, taken in a trial of the OX40 agonist ivuxolimab.

The CDR3 loop reads CAISDQGKALGYTF. In DNA, the CDR3 is TGTGCCATCAGTGACCAGGGAAAGGCCTTAGGCTACACCTTC. This sequence joins TRBV10-3 and TRBJ1-2; tentatively, D is TRBD1 (5 bases). CDR1 and CDR2 (germline): ENHRY, SYGVKD. The CDR3 consists of 14 residues. Trimming removed 3 bases from V and 8 bases from J, with 16 bases in between.